These 21 T cell receptor beta chains share one sample of origin, sequenced in a study of human T cells and chemical hapten exposure (dated by TCRdb to the early 2020s). In the paper's terms, the time point label means: pre-sensitization, week 0. The sample's treatment or condition label, decoded: therapeutic diphenylcyclopropenone sensitization with weekly scalp DPC. Receptor libraries were prepared by RACE. TCRdb lists the instrument as NextSeq 500. TCRdb reanalyzed the raw reads on its own, using fastp at Q25 for trimming and MiXCR for clone calling, and kept in-frame beta chains. Each CDR3 protein appears once, grouped with its most common genes and DNA. The sample yields 80,000 to 100,000 distinct CDR3 sequences; 9.6% were counted once. Around 4% of the sample belongs to the ten largest clones. Sequencing was performed on whole blood, taken in connection with sensitization to the hapten diphenylcyclopropenone (DPC). The receptors were sampled from a woman aged 40 to 50 with alopecia areata. Some clones in this sample may be carry-over from other donors' samples.

The genes are TRBV24-1 and TRBJ2-1, with 9 bases lining up with TRBD2. The germline CDR1 and CDR2 sequences are KGHDR and SFDVKD. The CDR3 sequence is 15 residues long. Trimming cost V 3 bases and J 9 bases; bases outside gene matches: 8. The CDR3 DNA reads as TGTGCCACCAGTGATCGGGGACTAGCTTTAGGTGAGCAGTTCTTC. It yields the protein CATSDRGLALGEQFF.

This clonotype has a count of ten or more. The chain carries TRBV5-8 and TRBJ2-3, with 16 bases lining up with TRBD2. CDR3 length: 18 amino acids. Germline CDR1 and CDR2: SGHTS and YDEGEE. V lost 4 bases, J lost 1 base, and 6 bases stayed unmatched. The CDR3 nucleotides are TGTGCCAGCAGCGCCGGGACTAGCGGGGGGGCCCGCACAGATACGCAGTATTTT. This codes for CASSAGTSGGARTDTQYF.

This chain connects TRBV7-2 to TRBJ1-3; the D gene is possibly TRBD1 (5 bases). CDR1 and CDR2 from the germline V gene are SGHTA and FQGNSA. The CDR3 contains 13 residues. V lost 7 bases and J lost 7, with 14 bases in between. The chain's CDR3 is CASKFGGGNTIYF. For the CDR3, the DNA is TGTGCCAGCAAATTTGGTGGGGGGAACACCATATATTTT.

The rearrangement uses TRBV7-9 and TRBJ2-7; D remains unclear. Germline CDR1 is SEHNR and CDR2 is FQNEAQ (reference sequence). This CDR3 is 12 amino acids long. Trimming stripped 2 bases from V and 4 bases from J, with 6 bases between. This CDR3 is CASSLRVYEQYF. For the CDR3, the DNA is TGTGCCAGCAGCTTAAGGGTTTACGAGCAGTACTTC.

The chain couples TRBV4-2 to TRBJ1-6, with a possible D match to TRBD1 (6 bases). The ends were cut back, 0 bases at V and 10 bases at J, with 22 bases in the middle. Germline V CDR1 and CDR2: LGHNA, YNFKEQ. This CDR3 comprises 18 residues. The CDR3 nucleotides are TGTGCCAGCAGCCAAGAAGTTTCCCCGGGACACTTGTACTCACCCCTCCACTTT. The encoded protein is CASSQEVSPGHLYSPLHF.

This clonotype was recorded a few times. In nucleotides, the CDR3 is TGTGCCAGTAGGAAACAGGGGGGGACTGAAGCTTTCTTT. Its protein is CASRKQGGTEAFF. V and J are TRBV27 and TRBJ1-1; 8 nucleotides agree with TRBD1. The CDR3 length is 13 residues. The V and J ends lost 9 bases and 5 bases, in that order; junction bases with no gene match: 8. Germline assignment: CDR1 MNHEY and CDR2 SMNVEV (reference sequence).

This clonotype was observed at least ten times. The gene calls are TRBV5-4 and TRBJ2-3; TRBD2 matches 10 bases. V dropped 3 bases and J dropped 4; count of bases not matched to a gene: 8. The CDR3 sequence is 16 residues long. Germline V gives CDR1 SGHNT, CDR2 YYREEE (reference sequence). The CDR3 protein is CASSSSGLAGADTQYF. The CDR3 region has the DNA TGTGCCAGCAGCTCGTCCGGCCTAGCGGGGGCAGATACGCAGTATTTT.

The CDR3, as DNA: TGTGCCAGCAGCGTAGCTATTTCTACTCAAGAGACCCAGTACTTC. Protein product: CASSVAISTQETQYF. The chain employs TRBV9 and TRBJ2-5; no clear D. Between the trimmed V and J ends, which lost 0 bases and 2 bases, there was a span of 11 bases. The length of the CDR3 is 15 residues. Germline assignment: CDR1 SGDLS and CDR2 YYNGEE.

This chain's CDR3 is CSARVVGQGHNEQFF. The CDR3 DNA sequence: TGCAGTGCTAGAGTTGTGGGACAGGGACACAATGAGCAGTTCTTC. The genes are TRBV20-1 and TRBJ2-1, with 9 bases lining up with TRBD1. CDR3 size: 15 residues. In germline, CDR1 is DFQATT, CDR2 SNEGSKA (reference sequence). V was clipped by 1 base and J by 5 bases; unmatched bases: 6.

This clonotype was picked up a small number of times. The chain recombines TRBV12-3 or TRBV12-4 with TRBJ2-5; no reliable D call. The CDR3 length is 10 residues. Trimming pared 7 bases from V and 5 bases from J, leaving 5 bases between. DNA for the CDR3: TGTGCCAGCAAGGGTGAGACCCAGTACTTC. This gives the protein CASKGETQYF.

This clonotype was seen repeatedly, ten times or more. The V and J genes are TRBV6-2 or TRBV6-3 and TRBJ2-2; TRBD2 matches at 12 bases. Germline values: CDR1 MNHEY, CDR2 SVGEGT. The CDR3 is 19 amino acids. J lost 3 bases, V lost 5 bases, and 13 bases had no gene match. CDR3 DNA sequence: TGTGCCAGCAGTCCTGGACTAGCGGGGTTAACCCGATACACCGGGGAGCTGTTTTTT. It is translated as CASSPGLAGLTRYTGELFF.

This clonotype showed up just once. A much larger clone lies a single base off, so this may be a read error. The rearrangement joins TRBV9 to TRBJ2-7; TRBD2 agrees at 8 bases. The ends lost 3 bases at V and 3 bases at J; junction bases unmatched: 8. This CDR3 comprises 15 residues. In germline, CDR1 is SGDLS, CDR2 YYNGEE. DNA of the CDR3: TGTGCCAGCAGCGCCTCAGCGGGGGTTGACTACGAGCAGTACTTC. Translated: CASSASAGVDYEQYF.

This clonotype occurred many times. The chain recombines TRBV18 with TRBJ2-7, with 8 bases lining up with TRBD1. Germline trimming cut 5 bases from V and 7 bases from J; bases unmatched to any gene: 7. CDR3 length equals 13 residues. Germline V gene lookup returns CDR1 KGHSH and CDR2 LQKENI. The CDR3 DNA sequence: TGTGCCAGCTCAACGGGACAGGATGGGGAGCAGTACTTC. Its translation: CASSTGQDGEQYF.

This rearrangement joins TRBV21-1 to TRBJ2-3; the D call TRBD1 from the table was never checked on the DNA. TRBV21-1 is termed a pseudogene. The CDR3 contains 15 residues. CDR3 region: CASSPRQGVTDTQYF. The CDR3, as DNA: TGTGCCAGCAGCCCTCGACAGGGGGTGACAGATACGCAGTATTTT.

This clonotype was seen at least ten times. The gene calls are TRBV30 and TRBJ1-6; D possibly corresponds to TRBD1 (5 bases). V gave up 3 bases and J gave up 5 bases, with 11 bases separating them. The CDR3 runs to 14 residues. Per the germline V gene, CDR1 is GTSNPN and CDR2 is SVGIG (reference sequence). The CDR3 spells CAWSLDSNNSPLHF. The CDR3 nucleotides read TGTGCCTGGAGCCTAGACAGTAATAATTCACCCCTCCACTTT.

This clonotype was seen a few times. The chain has TRBV19 and TRBJ2-7, with 8 bases lining up with TRBD1. Germline V gene sequence: CDR1 LNHDA, CDR2 SQIVND (reference sequence). The junction had 9 bases not matched to a gene; V was cut back by 1 base and J by 4 bases. This CDR3 is built from 16 residues. The DNA of the CDR3 is TGTGCCAGTAGTATAGGAAGACAGGGGAACCCATACGAGCAGTACTTC. Amino acid sequence: CASSIGRQGNPYEQYF.

There are a few counts of this clonotype. This chain joins TRBV4-1 and TRBJ2-5; 12 bases line up with TRBD2. CDR1 and CDR2 from the germline V gene are MGHRA and YSYEKL. V lost 3 bases and J lost 2; bases outside the gene matches: 10. There are 18 residues in the CDR3. The CDR3: CASSQAYTSGGSQETQYF. CDR3 DNA: TGCGCCAGCAGCCAGGCCTACACTAGCGGGGGGTCTCAAGAGACCCAGTACTTC.

Ten or more counts support this clonotype. The chain recombines TRBV5-6 with TRBJ1-5; D is uncertain. The CDR3 extends over 12 amino acids. Germline V gene lookup returns CDR1 SGHDT and CDR2 YYEEEE. V was shortened by 1 base and J by 6 bases, with 5 bases between the two germline ends. The CDR3 DNA reads TGTGCCAGCAGCTTGTACGGTCAGCCCCAGCATTTT. It is translated as CASSLYGQPQHF.

A few counts support this clonotype. The chain is built from TRBV29-1 and TRBJ2-5, with D perhaps assigned TRBD1 or TRBD2 (5 bases each). V was shortened by 1 base and J by 3 bases, with 6 bases between the two germline ends. The CDR3 covers 12 residues. The V gene's germline CDR1 is SQVTM and CDR2 ANQGSEA. In DNA, the CDR3 is TGCAGCGTTGAAGGAGGGGAAGAGACCCAGTACTTC. Its translation: CSVEGGEETQYF.

The rearrangement uses TRBV10-3 and TRBJ1-1; the D is unclear. The germline V gene has CDR1 ENHRY and CDR2 SYGVKD. CDR3 length equals 13 residues. Trimming stripped 3 bases from V and 3 bases from J, with 8 bases between. This CDR3 is CAISDMSDTEAFF. The CDR3 DNA reads TGTGCCATCAGTGACATGTCTGACACTGAAGCTTTCTTT.

This clonotype was counted only a few times. This chain connects TRBV6-5 to TRBJ1-1; 7 bases fit TRBD1. The CDR3 runs to 16 residues. The ends lost 4 bases at V and 3 bases at J; junction bases unmatched: 11. Germline V lookup: CDR1 MNHEY, CDR2 SVGAGI. The CDR3 spells CASSSLPGTVYTEAFF. DNA of the CDR3: TGTGCCAGCAGTTCTCTCCCCGGGACAGTGTACACTGAAGCTTTCTTT.